A single sample gave rise to the 29 T cell receptor beta chains below, sequenced in a study of blood T cell repertoires in COVID-19. Assay used: immunoSEQ multiplex PCR; TCRdb lists only in-frame clones, some missing. Here the sample spans under 300,000 clones, 70% to 90% being singletons. The sequenced sample consisted of PBMCs or T cells enriched from blood (not recorded which). The receptors were sampled from a woman aged 55-75 years in a cohort exposed to, infected with or recovered from COVID-19 (not recorded which).

This chain uses TRBV5-6 with TRBJ1-1; D uncertain. Trimming removed 4 bases at V and 2 bases at J, with 12 bases between. Germline V gene lookup returns CDR1 SGHDT and CDR2 YYEEEE. The CDR3 loop spans 14 amino acids. DNA of the CDR3: TGTGCCAGCAGCCCCCTGGTCAGTAACACTGAAGCTTTCTTT. Encoded protein: CASSPLVSNTEAFF. Variable domain in full (rest from reference TRBV5-6 and TRBJ1-1): DAGVTQSPTHLIKTRGQQVTLRCSPKSGHDTVSWYQQALGQGPQFIFQYYEEEERQRGNFPDRFSGHQFPNYSSELNVNALLLGDSALYLCASSPLVSNTEAFFGQGTRLTVV.

CDR3 sequence: CASSQRQLPNGYTF. CDR3 nucleotide sequence: TGTGCCAGCAGCCAAAGACAGTTACCTAATGGCTACACCTTC. The J gene is TRBJ1-2, the V gene TRBV4-2; TRBD1 might be the D (5 bases). The V end lost 2 bases, the J end lost 6 bases, and 13 bases lay between the germline ends. CDR3 length: 14 residues. Germline V gene lookup returns CDR1 LGHNA and CDR2 YNFKEQ.

V usage is TRBV11-2 and J usage is TRBJ1-4; 11 bases map to TRBD1. The CDR3 length is 14 residues. The germline V gene has CDR1 SGHAT and CDR2 FQNNGV. Trimming cost V 5 bases and J 7 bases; bases outside gene matches: 3. The CDR3 nucleotides are TGTGCCAGCAGCAGGGACAGGGGGGGTGAAAAACTGTTTTTT. Translated, it gives CASSRDRGGEKLFF.

J is TRBJ1-6 and V is TRBV10-1, with TRBD1 matching 9 bases. There are 17 residues in the CDR3. Germline assignment: CDR1 WNHNN and CDR2 SYGVQD (reference sequence). J gave up 7 bases and V 10 bases, and 17 bases lay outside the gene matches. CDR3 in amino acids: CAITGQGLWILNSPLHF. CDR3 DNA: TGCGCCATCACGGGACAGGGTTTATGGATATTGAATTCACCCCTCCACTTT.

CDR3 sequence reads: CASSLGSGNTGELFF. The CDR3 DNA is TGTGCCAGCAGCTTAGGATCGGGGAACACCGGGGAGCTGTTTTTT. This sequence joins TRBV7-6 and TRBJ2-2; no clear D gene. The CDR3 loop spans 15 amino acids. CDR1 SGHVS and CDR2 FNYEAQ come from the germline V gene. V shed 1 base and J shed 1 base, with 7 bases lying between them.

The chain combines TRBV7-9 with TRBJ1-4; TRBD1 might be the D (5 bases). V was clipped by 3 bases and J by 6 bases, with 14 bases between them. Germline V gives CDR1 SEHNR, CDR2 FQNEAQ (reference sequence). The CDR3 length is 15 residues. DNA of the CDR3: TGTGCCAGCAGCTTTTCGGGGGGTTCTTATGAAAAACTGTTTTTT. It translates to CASSFSGGSYEKLFF. The full variable domain, its missing parts supplied by reference TRBV7-9 and TRBJ1-4, is DTGVSQNPRHKITKRGQNVTFRCDPISEHNRLYWYRQTLGQGPEFLTYFQNEAQLEKSRLLSDRFSAERPKGSFSTLEIQRTEQGDSAMYLCASSFSGGSYEKLFFGSGTQLSVL.

This clone came up a few times. V is TRBV19 and J is TRBJ2-5; 13 bases agree with TRBD2. The V and J ends lost 5 bases and 3 bases, in that order; junction bases with no gene match: 6. CDR3 size: 16 residues. Germline V gene sequence: CDR1 LNHDA, CDR2 SQIVND (reference sequence). The CDR3 DNA reads as TGTGCCAGTAGTCTGAGGACTAGCGGGAGAGAAGAGACCCAGTACTTC. Amino acids: CASSLRTSGREETQYF.

CDR3 amino acids: CASTRQGNQPQHF. The DNA for the CDR3 is TGCGCCAGCACCCGACAGGGCAATCAGCCCCAGCATTTT. The gene calls are TRBV23-1 and TRBJ1-5, with D possibly being TRBD1 (6 bases). TRBV23-1 is marked as an open reading frame, function uncertain. V lost 7 bases, J lost 2 bases, and 9 bases lay in between. The CDR3 runs to 13 residues.

This clone was found once. The chain employs TRBV6-5 and TRBJ1-1, with a weak D call TRBD1 (6 bases). There are 15 residues in the CDR3. Germline loops: CDR1 MNHEY, CDR2 SVGAGI. The ends were cut back, 0 bases at V and 5 bases at J, with 13 bases in the middle. This chain's CDR3 is CASSYSQGRGTEAFF. In DNA form, the CDR3 reads TGTGCCAGCAGTTACTCCCAGGGGAGGGGGACTGAAGCTTTCTTT.

This rearrangement joins TRBV3-1 (or the pseudogene TRBV3-2) to TRBJ2-1, with 8 bases lining up with TRBD1. The ends lost 3 bases at V and 0 bases at J; junction bases unmatched: 4. This CDR3 has 16 residues. Germline V gives CDR1 LGHDT, CDR2 YNNKEL (reference sequence). The CDR3, as DNA: TGTGCCAGCAGCCAGAGGACAGGGAGCTCCTACAATGAGCAGTTCTTC. It is translated as CASSQRTGSSYNEQFF.

The chain joins TRBV5-1 to TRBJ2-1, with 8 bases matching TRBD2. The V segment lost 0 bases and the J segment 7 bases; nucleotides outside the gene matches: 9. Germline V gene sequence: CDR1 SGHRS, CDR2 YFSETQ. The CDR3 runs to 16 residues. CDR3 in amino acids: CASSLGARLARNEQFF. The CDR3 coding sequence is TGCGCCAGCAGCTTGGGAGCTAGACTAGCGCGGAATGAGCAGTTCTTC.

This chain uses TRBV27 with TRBJ2-6, with D possibly matching TRBD1 (5 bases). Looked up from germline, CDR1 is MNHEY and CDR2 is SMNVEV (reference sequence). The CDR3 is made up of 16 amino acids. V was cut by 6 bases and J by 0 bases, with 12 bases left in between. As DNA, the CDR3 is TGTGCCAGCAGCGGACAAAAGATCTCTGGGGCCAACGTCCTGACTTTC. Its translation is CASSGQKISGANVLTF.

The genes are TRBV24-1 and TRBJ2-1, with 11 nucleotides matching TRBD1. The CDR3 length is 16 residues. Germline lookup yields CDR1 KGHDR and CDR2 SFDVKD. J lost 7 bases, V lost 5 bases, and 9 bases had no gene match. The CDR3 sequence is CATSGGDRGSGNEQFF. As DNA, the CDR3 is TGTGCCACCAGTGGGGGGGACAGGGGGAGTGGGAATGAGCAGTTCTTC.

The chain uses TRBV9 and TRBJ2-3; D remains unclear. Trimming took 7 bases from V and 0 from J, leaving 6 bases between them. The CDR3 totals 12 residues. CDR1 SGDLS and CDR2 YYNGEE come from the germline V gene. CDR3 nucleotide sequence: TGTGCCAGCGACTCTAGCACAGATACGCAGTATTTT. It codes for CASDSSTDTQYF. The full variable domain, in which reference TRBV9 and TRBJ2-3 provide the parts outside the CDR3, is DSGVTQTPKHLITATGQRVTLRCSPRSGDLSVYWYQQSLDQGLQFLIQYYNGEERAKGNILERFSAQQFPDLHSELNLSSLELGDSALYFCASDSSTDTQYFGPGTRLTVL.

V is TRBV27 and J is TRBJ1-2; 7 nucleotides align to TRBD1. Germline values: CDR1 MNHEY, CDR2 SMNVEV (reference sequence). The CDR3 runs to 14 residues. With 2 bases clipped from V and 2 bases from J, the junction kept 2 bases outside the gene matches. DNA of the CDR3: TGTGCCAGCAGTTTAGAGGGGGCGAACTATGGCTACACCTTC. This translates into CASSLEGANYGYTF.

This clone is a singleton in its sample. The rearrangement uses TRBV27 and TRBJ2-1; D remains ambiguous. This CDR3 comprises 15 residues. Trimming stripped 1 base from V and 5 bases from J, with 12 bases between. Germline V CDR1 and CDR2: MNHEY, SMNVEV (reference sequence). The CDR3 sequence is CASSLFQAQNNEQFF. CDR3 DNA: TGTGCCAGCAGTTTATTTCAGGCGCAGAACAATGAGCAGTTCTTC.

V and J are TRBV7-8 and TRBJ2-1; perhaps TRBD2 as D (5 bases). Germline loops: CDR1 SGHVS, CDR2 FQNEAQ. V gave up 7 bases and J gave up 10 bases, with 23 bases separating them. The CDR3 is 15 amino acids. As DNA, the CDR3 is TGTGCCAGCAACCCTACCCTCGAAGGACTGGAGGAGCAGTTCTTC. Its protein product is CASNPTLEGLEEQFF.

This rearrangement joins TRBV7-2 to TRBJ2-2, with D hard to call. V lost 5 bases, J lost 4 bases, and 8 bases lay in between. This CDR3 is built from 13 residues. Per the germline V gene, CDR1 is SGHTA and CDR2 is FQGNSA. DNA of the CDR3: TGTGCCAGCAGCCTCCAGATCACCGGGGAGCTGTTTTTT. Protein product: CASSLQITGELFF.

This chain connects TRBV7-8 to TRBJ1-1, with TRBD1 matching 7 bases. The CDR3 runs 16 residues. In germline, CDR1 is SGHVS, CDR2 FQNEAQ. The ends lost 1 base at V and 0 bases at J; junction bases unmatched: 5. This CDR3 is CASSLGADRVNTEAFF. The CDR3 nucleotides are TGTGCCAGCAGCTTAGGTGCCGACAGGGTGAACACTGAAGCTTTCTTT.

This chain links TRBV3-1 (or the pseudogene TRBV3-2) with TRBJ2-7; D gene unclear. V lost 3 bases, J lost 5 bases, and 11 bases lay in between. Germline assignment: CDR1 LGHDT and CDR2 YNNKEL (reference sequence). The CDR3 runs 13 residues. The CDR3 loop reads CASSQERSHEQYF. The CDR3 region has the DNA TGTGCCAGCAGCCAGGAGAGGTCTCACGAGCAGTACTTC.

V usage is TRBV28 and J usage is TRBJ2-1, with D maybe TRBD1 (5 bases). This CDR3 comprises 13 residues. Germline assignment: CDR1 MDHEN and CDR2 SYDVKM. Trimming cost V 3 bases and J 8 bases, with 11 bases left between them. The CDR3 sequence is CASSFQGKDEQFF. The DNA of the CDR3 is TGTGCCAGCAGTTTTCAGGGTAAGGATGAGCAGTTCTTC.

V and J are TRBV5-1 and TRBJ2-7; 10 positions agree with TRBD1. Germline V gives CDR1 SGHRS, CDR2 YFSETQ. This CDR3 spans 14 amino acids. V shed 0 bases and J 7 bases; nucleotides not matched to a gene: 4. The CDR3 loop is CASSLEDRGREQYF. The CDR3 coding sequence is TGCGCCAGCAGCTTGGAGGACAGGGGGAGGGAGCAGTACTTC.

V is TRBV2 and J is TRBJ2-2, with D hard to call. V shed 1 base and J shed 5 bases, with 5 bases lying between them. The CDR3 contains 13 residues. Germline CDR1 reads SNHLY; CDR2 reads FYNNEI. As DNA, the CDR3 is TGTGCCAGCAGTGAAGAGAGGACCGGGGAGCTGTTTTTT. It yields the protein CASSEERTGELFF.

The chain employs TRBV7-6 and TRBJ2-3, with 10 bases lining up with TRBD2. There are 16 residues in the CDR3. Germline-derived CDR1 and CDR2 are SGHVS and FNYEAQ. The J segment lost 0 bases and the V segment lost 6 bases, leaving 6 bases of the junction unmatched. CDR3 nucleotide sequence: TGTGCCAGCAGTTCCCTAGCGGGAGCGAGCACAGATACGCAGTATTTT. Protein: CASSSLAGASTDTQYF.

This clone was recorded once. The J gene is TRBJ2-3, the V gene TRBV18; 8 nucleotides align to TRBD2. CDR1 and CDR2 (germline): KGHSH, LQKENI. The CDR3 extends over 16 amino acids. Trimming cost V 3 bases and J 0 bases; bases outside gene matches: 5. The CDR3 sequence: CASSPRLATSTDTQYF. The CDR3 DNA sequence: TGTGCCAGCTCACCGCGACTAGCGACCAGCACAGATACGCAGTATTTT. The whole variable domain, filled in from reference TRBV18 and TRBJ2-3, reads NAGVMQNPRHLVRRRGQEARLRCSPMKGHSHVYWYRQLPEEGLKFMVYLQKENIIDESGMPKERFSAEFPKEGPSILRIQQVVRGDSAAYFCASSPRLATSTDTQYFGPGTRLTVL.

The chain has TRBV12-3 or TRBV12-4 and TRBJ2-5, with D uncertain. This CDR3 is built from 11 residues. V was shortened by 3 bases and J by 4 bases, with 3 bases between the two germline ends. CDR3 nucleotide sequence: TGTGCCAGCAGTTTCGTAGAGACCCAGTACTTC. It codes for CASSFVETQYF.

The chain has TRBV7-2 and TRBJ2-5; TRBD1 is a possible D gene (5 bases). The CDR3 has 15 residues. Germline CDR1 is SGHTA and CDR2 is FQGNSA. Trimming shortened V by 2 bases and J by 1 base, and 11 bases separated the two germline ends. For the CDR3, the DNA is TGTGCCAGCAGCTTAATTAGGGGAATCCAAGAGACCCAGTACTTC. Amino acids: CASSLIRGIQETQYF.

The chain employs TRBV2 and TRBJ1-2, with D unresolved. This CDR3 is built from 14 residues. Looked up from germline, CDR1 is SNHLY and CDR2 is FYNNEI. V was shortened by 6 bases and J by 0 bases, with 11 bases between the two germline ends. The CDR3 loop is CASRIQLPNYGYTF. DNA of the CDR3: TGTGCCAGCAGAATCCAACTCCCTAACTATGGCTACACCTTC.

As concerns this clone: Within the sample, other DNA sequences also encode this same CDR3. CDR3 in amino acids: CASSPGGRTEAFF. The CDR3 nucleotides are TGTGCCAGCAGCCCGGGGGGTCGGACTGAAGCTTTCTTT. V usage is TRBV28 and J usage is TRBJ1-1, with a weak D call TRBD1 (5 bases). The CDR3 extends over 13 amino acids. Trimming stripped 6 bases from V and 5 bases from J, with 13 bases between. The germline CDR1 and CDR2 sequences are MDHEN and SYDVKM. Looking up the rest from reference TRBV28 and TRBJ1-1 gives the full variable domain: DVKVTQSSRYLVKRTGEKVFLECVQDMDHENMFWYRQDPGLGLRLIYFSYDVKMKEKGDIPEGYSVSREKKERFSLILESASTNQTSMYLCASSPGGRTEAFFGQGTRLTVV.